The T cell receptor beta chain described here comes from a study of vaccination and CD4 T cells after COVID-19 (dated 2022 in TCRdb). Some background on the complete study: Convalescent patients had a positive SARS-CoV-2 result on nasal swab PCR, and of these patients, under ten had mild disease and one had severe disease. In the convalescent cohort there were six males and four females, among whom were two Hispanic individuals, seven Caucasians, two Asians and one multiracial person. Two doses of either the Pfizer-BioNTech BNT162b2 vaccine (n=8) or the Moderna mRNA-1273 vaccine (n=2) were administered to participants. Post-COVID blood samples from convalescent patients were collected a median of about 100 days after diagnosis, with a range of 35 to 161 days. Post-vaccine blood samples were obtained a median of around 74 days after the second vaccine dose, with a range of roughly 14 to 241 days. For stimulating the cultures, overlapping spike peptide pools were used, derived from SARS-CoV-2 as well as from the common cold coronaviruses HCoV-NL63, HCoV-OC43 and HCoV-229E. In control cultures, a CEFX viral epitope pool was used as positive control, an HIV-1 Nef peptide pool was used as negative control, or no peptide was added. In ten to eleven COVID-19 convalescent patients and 4 infection-naive healthy vaccine recipients, the spike-specific CD4+ TCR repertoire before mRNA vaccination was compared with the repertoire after mRNA vaccination. General findings and caveats noted by the study authors: In convalescent patients, nearly all vaccine-specific clones (304 of 307) were found to be mono-reactive for SARS-CoV-2 spike rather than cross-reactive with common cold coronaviruses. Among convalescent patients, a median about 86% of the SARS-CoV-2-reactive clones seen after vaccination appeared only after vaccination, which suggests priming specific to the vaccine. The number of convalescent patients in the study was relatively small, and the study did not examine early timepoints following natural infection. The median number of SARS-CoV-2-reactive clonotypes rose from fewer than 25 after infection to 38 after vaccination, but the change was not significant.

Reading the label with the study, this specimen's treatment or condition is: roughly 10-day PBMC culture with coronavirus spike peptide pools or control peptides (ViraFEST assay). The study used the ViraFEST assay, which expanded antigen-specific T cells with peptide pools and then identified expanded clonotypes by TCR sequencing. Positive SARS-CoV-2 PCR tests in the convalescent patients dated from March to December 2020, before Alpha, Beta and Delta variants emerged in the United States. Some 2 million PBMCs per well were cultured in IMDM with approximately 5.5% human AB serum and approximately 9.1 IU/ml IL-2, plus 10 ug/ml peptide pools. On days 3 and 7, half of the culture medium was replaced with fresh IL-2-containing medium. Once the cells had been in culture for less than 11 days, the EasySep CD4+ T cell isolation kit was used to isolate CD4+ T cells by negative selection. Ficoll-Paque Plus gradient centrifugation was used to isolate PBMCs from whole blood, and the isolated PBMCs were then either used fresh or cryopreserved at -140C. Triplicate wells were generally used for each culture condition.

In this sample, this clonotype turned up a few times. The antigen this receptor binds is unknown. Base qualities are missing; no much larger clone stands one base away. The receptor library was made with PCR. DNA from cultured CD4+ T cells underwent TCR sequencing with the Oncomine TCR Beta short-read assay at the Johns Hopkins FTIC core. The QIAamp micro DNA kit was used to extract genomic DNA from the cultured CD4+ T cells. Oncomine TCR Beta libraries from cultured CD4+ T cells were pooled using unique dual indexes and sequenced on an Illumina iSeq 100. Per the source publication's procedure: Non-productive sequences were removed, and CDR3s not starting with C, not ending with F or W, or shorter than 7 amino acids were discarded. Antigen-specific clonotypes were identified with the MANAFEST web application by comparing peptide-stimulated wells with reference and other culture wells. For a clone to be called positive, the clone needed an FDR below 0.05, an odds ratio above 5, and a productive frequency above 0.1% in at least two of three replicate wells. Cross-reactive clonotypes were defined as significantly expanded in both SARS-CoV-2 spike wells and at least one common cold coronavirus spike condition. CDR3 homology was assessed with Levenshtein distances (stringdist) and unrooted phylogenetic trees (ape) in R version 3.6.1. TCRdb reprocessed the public reads (quality trimming at Q25 with fastp, clone calling with MiXCR) and kept in-frame beta chains. All rows with the same CDR3 protein become a single entry with the most common DNA and genes. These V and J calls originate from TCRdb's pipeline instead of the authors' own analysis. The sample data list 20,000 to 25,000 distinct CDR3 sequences, and about 53% of these were observed just once. Jointly, the top ten make up 2.8% of the sample.

The germline ends are 10 bases apart after V is trimmed by 1 base and J by 6 bases. CDR1 and CDR2 (SGHTA, FQGTGA) derive from the germline V gene. The CDR3 runs 13 residues from the cysteine to the phenylalanine. Only the CDR3 DNA stays, 39 bases, in frame from base 1. Sequencing was performed on CD4+ T cells from blood, cultured in vitro. The rearranged chain carries TRBV7-3 and TRBJ2-7; the D element could tentatively be TRBD1 or TRBD2, as 5 bases agree for each. This TCR was recovered from a human donor who had recovered from COVID-19. The CDR3 region has the sequence CASSLNTGREQYF. The nucleotides are TGTGCCAGCAGCTTAAATACGGGGCGCGAGCAGTACTTC.